Below, one T cell receptor beta chain is given with its context. These data originate in a study of OX40 agonist ivuxolimab in advanced cancers. For the study at large: Prior anti-PD-1, anti-PD-L1 or anti-CTLA-4 therapy did not bar entry, and more than 35% had some.

This CDR3 comprises 13 residues. Germline-derived CDR1 and CDR2 are LNHDA and SQIVND (reference sequence). Trimming pared 10 bases from V and 0 bases from J, leaving 10 bases between. Assay: immunoSEQ multiplex PCR; the TCRdb copy retains only in-frame clones and omits some. Altogether approximately 65,000 clones are present, 89% being singletons, with the ten largest covering 3% to 4%. Sequenced material: CD4+ or CD8+ T cells sorted from blood, taken in a trial of the OX40 agonist ivuxolimab. The source is an adult with an advanced solid tumor such as melanoma, head and neck, liver or kidney cancer. This chain joins TRBV19 and TRBJ1-3; perhaps TRBD1 as D (5 bases). The chain's CDR3 is CATQGFSGNTIYF. In DNA form, the CDR3 reads TGTGCCACCCAGGGTTTCTCTGGAAACACCATATATTTT.